One and the same sample provided the 11 T cell receptor beta chains below, sequenced in a study of OX40 agonist ivuxolimab in advanced cancers. Sequencing used immunoSEQ multiplex PCR; TCRdb keeps in-frame clones, though not all of them. The data show approximately 57,000 clones, approximately 75% seen once. This sample comprised CD4+ or CD8+ T cells sorted from blood, obtained in a trial of the OX40 agonist ivuxolimab. These receptor sequences come from an adult with an advanced solid tumor such as melanoma, head and neck, liver or kidney cancer.

The gene calls are TRBV28 and TRBJ2-3; the D gene is possibly TRBD1 (5 bases). The germline V gene encodes CDR1 MDHEN and CDR2 SYDVKM. The CDR3 length is 13 residues. The V end lost 6 bases, the J end lost 1 base, and 8 bases lay between the germline ends. CDR3 protein: CASRDTGTDTQYF. The CDR3 bases are TGTGCCAGCAGGGACACGGGCACAGATACGCAGTATTTT.

The chain links TRBV23-1 to TRBJ1-1; D unresolved. TRBV23-1 belongs to the ORF category, with a function that is uncertain. Trimming shortened V by 0 bases and J by 1 base, and 15 bases separated the two germline ends. CDR3 length equals 17 residues. CDR3: CASSQSERRAGNTEAFF. In nucleotides, the CDR3 is TGCGCCAGCAGTCAATCGGAAAGAAGGGCAGGGAACACTGAAGCTTTCTTT.

The gene calls are TRBV20-1 and TRBJ1-1; a weak D match, TRBD1 (6 bases). The V end lost 3 bases, the J end lost 7 bases, and 9 bases lay between the germline ends. CDR1 is DFQATT, CDR2 SNEGSKA, per germline (reference sequence). This CDR3 region has 11 residues. CDR3: CSASTDSEAFF. In DNA, the CDR3 is TGCAGTGCTAGTACGGACAGTGAAGCTTTCTTT.

The chain uses TRBV27 and TRBJ2-3; weak D call: TRBD1 (6 bases). Trimming took 5 bases from V and 1 from J, leaving 16 bases between them. This CDR3 has 16 amino acids. CDR1 and CDR2 (germline): MNHEY, SMNVEV (reference sequence). CDR3: CASSRTRGQGTDTQYF. CDR3 nucleotide sequence: TGTGCCAGCAGTCGAACCAGGGGCCAGGGCACAGATACGCAGTATTTT.

This chain joins TRBV6-5 and TRBJ2-3; weak D call: TRBD2 (6 bases). This CDR3 has 15 residues. The germline gives CDR1 MNHEY, CDR2 SVGAGI. With 6 bases removed from V and 0 bases from J, the gap between germline ends came to 13 bases. The chain's CDR3 is CASRRAGFSTDTQYF. The CDR3 coding sequence is TGTGCCAGCAGGCGAGCGGGTTTTAGCACAGATACGCAGTATTTT.

This clone was counted a few times. This chain joins TRBV6-5 and TRBJ2-2; 8 nucleotides agree with TRBD1. This CDR3 is 16 amino acids long. The junction had 8 bases not matched to a gene; V was cut back by 0 bases and J by 8 bases. CDR1 MNHEY and CDR2 SVGAGI come from the germline V gene. Here the CDR3 DNA reads TGTGCCAGCAGTTACTCGAGAAACAGGGGGAAGGGGGAGCTGTTTTTT. This translates into CASSYSRNRGKGELFF.

V and J are TRBV9 and TRBJ2-7; 12 nucleotides line up with TRBD1. Germline V gene lookup returns CDR1 SGDLS and CDR2 YYNGEE. Trimming removed 4 bases from V and 2 bases from J; junction bases left unmatched: 4. The CDR3 loop spans 15 amino acids. DNA of the CDR3: TGTGCCAGCAGCCTCCGGGACAGGGGGCCCTACGAGCAGTACTTC. Its translation: CASSLRDRGPYEQYF.

The rearrangement joins TRBV14 to TRBJ2-7; the D gene could be TRBD1 or TRBD2 (5 bases each). The germline V and J ends were trimmed by 0 bases and 1 base, with 13 bases remaining between them. The CDR3 totals 16 residues. Germline assignment: CDR1 SGHDN and CDR2 FVKESK. CDR3 in DNA: TGTGCCAGCAGCCAAGAAATCGGGGCTATATCCTACGAGCAGTACTTC. Its translation is CASSQEIGAISYEQYF.

V usage is TRBV25-1 and J usage is TRBJ1-3; D remains ambiguous. Per the germline V gene, CDR1 is MGHDK and CDR2 is SYGVNS. The CDR3 is 15 residues long. Trimming shortened V by 2 bases and J by 4 bases, and 12 bases separated the two germline ends. The CDR3 bases are TGTGCCAGCAGTGAACTGACCTCCCCAGGAAACACCATATATTTT. It is translated as CASSELTSPGNTIYF.

This clone was detected only once. V and J are TRBV5-4 and TRBJ1-2, with 8 bases matching TRBD1. Germline V gene lookup returns CDR1 SGHNT and CDR2 YYREEE (reference sequence). With V trimmed by 0 bases and J by 9 bases, 4 bases remained unmatched. The CDR3 covers 13 residues. The CDR3, as DNA: TGTGCCAGCAGCTTGGAACAGGGGGGCAGCTACACCTTC. Its protein product is CASSLEQGGSYTF.

The chain uses TRBV5-1 and TRBJ1-2; unclear D gene. CDR3 length equals 15 residues. In germline, CDR1 is SGHRS, CDR2 YFSETQ. V lost 0 bases to trimming and J lost 3 bases, with 12 bases between them. CDR3 nucleotides: TGCGCCAGCAGCTTGGACCTCGGGGAACACTATGGCTACACCTTC. Its translation: CASSLDLGEHYGYTF.